This T cell receptor (beta chain) was profiled in a study of blood T cell repertoires in COVID-19. Across the whole study: The analysed material was cDNA or gDNA that came from T cells, B-cell-depleted T cells, or PBMCs.

CDR1 SGDLS and CDR2 YYNGEE come from the germline V gene. Trimming stripped 2 bases from V and 2 bases from J, with 11 bases between. The CDR3 covers 15 residues. In the original processing: By means of reference gene primer amplification, nucleated cell counts were estimated. The assay was immunoSEQ multiplex PCR, and TCRdb's table has in-frame clones only and misses some. The V and J calls and the clone size are those of that table, but D and trimming were determined from the DNA. In the table there are some 99,000 clones, around nine tenths of which are singletons. Sequencing was done on a sample of peripheral blood. The chain has TRBV9 and TRBJ1-3; D perhaps matches TRBD1 (5 bases). The origin of this receptor is a man in his 70s with acute or convalescent COVID-19. Written as DNA, the CDR3 is TGTGCCAGCAGCGTGAGGGAGGGGCCTGGAAACACCATATATTTT. It yields the protein CASSVREGPGNTIYF.